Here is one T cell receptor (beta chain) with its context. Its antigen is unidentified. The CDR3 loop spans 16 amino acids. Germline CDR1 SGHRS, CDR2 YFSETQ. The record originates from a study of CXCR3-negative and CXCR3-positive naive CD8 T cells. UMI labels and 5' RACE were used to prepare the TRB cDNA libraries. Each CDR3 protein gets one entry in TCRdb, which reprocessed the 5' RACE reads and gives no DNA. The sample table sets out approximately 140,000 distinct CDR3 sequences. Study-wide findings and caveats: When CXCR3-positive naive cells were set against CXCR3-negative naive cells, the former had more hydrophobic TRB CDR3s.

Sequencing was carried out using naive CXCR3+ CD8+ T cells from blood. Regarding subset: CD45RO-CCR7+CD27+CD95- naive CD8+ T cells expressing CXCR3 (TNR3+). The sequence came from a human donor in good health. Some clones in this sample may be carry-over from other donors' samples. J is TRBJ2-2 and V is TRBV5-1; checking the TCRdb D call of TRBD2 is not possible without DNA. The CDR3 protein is CASSLVGLGGTGELFF.